These T cell receptor beta chains were read from a single sample in a study of CD8 T cells in ankylosing spondylitis. TCRdb reprocessed the 5' RACE reads via MiXCR and lists one record per CDR3 protein. The data show a few hundred thousand distinct CDR3 sequences, with roughly 10% seen just once and 21% held by the top ten. The sequenced material came from blood, either unsorted or a sorted T cell fraction (not recorded which). Receptors originate from a male donor with ankylosing spondylitis or in good health (not recorded which). The CDR3 runs from the conserved cysteine through the conserved F or W. A D gene is named only where the DNA matches it firmly. For some rows the clone size is stated as once, few or many, or as a class when expanded; others skip it.

v_call: TRBV7-6; clone_size: few; d_call: TRBD2; j_call: TRBJ2-7; cdr3_nt: TGTGCCAGCAGCTTAAGCGGGAAGGTCTACGAGCAGTACTTC; cdr3_aa: CASSLSGKVYEQYF
v_call: TRBV5-5; clone_size: NA; d_call: TRBD1; j_call: TRBJ1-5; cdr3_nt: TGTGCCAGCAGCTTGGACAGGGGGTCCCAGCATTTT; cdr3_aa: CASSLDRGSQHF
v_call: TRBV12-3/TRBV12-4; clone_size: many; d_call: TRBD2; j_call: TRBJ2-1; cdr3_nt: TGTGCCAGCAGTCGACATTTACCGGGACTAGCGATGGATGAGCAGTTCTTC; cdr3_aa: CASSRHLPGLAMDEQFF
v_call: TRBV10-3; clone_size: many; d_call: NA; j_call: TRBJ2-7; cdr3_nt: TGTGCCATCAGTGAGAGGCAGTCCAACGAGCAGTACTTC; cdr3_aa: CAISERQSNEQYF
v_call: TRBV3-1; clone_size: many; d_call: TRBD1; j_call: TRBJ2-7; cdr3_nt: TGTGCCAGCAGGGGACAGACCCACGAGCAGTACTTC; cdr3_aa: CASRGQTHEQYF
v_call: TRBV20-1; clone_size: many; d_call: TRBD1; j_call: TRBJ1-1; cdr3_nt: TGCAGTGCTTCCACAGGGGCGCCTGAAGCTTTCTTT; cdr3_aa: CSASTGAPEAFF
v_call: TRBV5-1; clone_size: NA; d_call: TRBD1; j_call: TRBJ1-4; cdr3_nt: TGCGCCAGCAGCTTAGACAGGGCCCCGGGAGGTGAAAAACTGTTTTTT; cdr3_aa: CASSLDRAPGGEKLFF
v_call: TRBV12-3/TRBV12-4; clone_size: NA; d_call: TRBD2; j_call: TRBJ2-2; cdr3_nt: TGTGCCAGCAGACCCCTAGCGGGGGGACGGAACACCGGGGAGCTGTTTTTT; cdr3_aa: CASRPLAGGRNTGELFF
v_call: TRBV9; clone_size: NA; d_call: NA; j_call: TRBJ2-7; cdr3_nt: TGTGCCAGCAGCGTAGACAGTTTCTACGAGCAGTACTTC; cdr3_aa: CASSVDSFYEQYF
v_call: TRBV7-2; clone_size: many; d_call: NA; j_call: TRBJ2-3; cdr3_nt: TGTGCCAGCAGCTTCGACGGGCCGTTTTCGCAGTATTTT; cdr3_aa: CASSFDGPFSQYF
v_call: TRBV9; clone_size: many; d_call: NA; j_call: TRBJ2-3; cdr3_nt: TGTGCCAGCAGCGTAACCTCAGATACGCAGTATTTT; cdr3_aa: CASSVTSDTQYF
v_call: TRBV5-1; clone_size: many; d_call: NA; j_call: TRBJ2-5; cdr3_nt: TGTGCCAGCAGCTTAGGGGGGGGTGGAGAGACCCAGTACTTC; cdr3_aa: CASSLGGGGETQYF
v_call: TRBV6-5; clone_size: many; d_call: TRBD2; j_call: TRBJ2-3; cdr3_nt: TGTGCCAGCAGTTACGGGGCGGGGGGACCCACAGATACGCAGTATTTT; cdr3_aa: CASSYGAGGPTDTQYF
v_call: TRBV27; clone_size: many; d_call: TRBD2; j_call: TRBJ2-2; cdr3_nt: TGTGCCAGCTGTAGCGGGGGGGTCTGCACCGGGGAGCTGTTTTTT; cdr3_aa: CASCSGGVCTGELFF
v_call: TRBV7-2; clone_size: many; d_call: TRBD1; j_call: TRBJ2-6; cdr3_nt: TGTGCCAGCTCCAGGGGGCGCACCGGGGCCAACGTCCTGACTTTC; cdr3_aa: CASSRGRTGANVLTF
v_call: TRBV20-1; clone_size: NA; d_call: NA; j_call: TRBJ1-2; cdr3_nt: TGCAGTGCTCGGGGGGGCAGATCTAACTATGGCTACACCTTC; cdr3_aa: CSARGGRSNYGYTF
v_call: TRBV5-1; clone_size: many; d_call: TRBD2; j_call: TRBJ2-2; cdr3_nt: TGCGCCAGCAGCGCGGACACTAGCGGGGCCACCGGGGAGCTGTTTTTT; cdr3_aa: CASSADTSGATGELFF
v_call: TRBV7-2; clone_size: NA; d_call: TRBD2; j_call: TRBJ2-7; cdr3_nt: TGTGCCAGCAGCTTATCCGGGAGGAACTACGAGCAGTACTTC; cdr3_aa: CASSLSGRNYEQYF
v_call: TRBV6-5; clone_size: many; d_call: TRBD1; j_call: TRBJ2-3; cdr3_nt: TGTGCCAGCAGTTACCAGGGGGCAATCACAGATACGCAGTATTTT; cdr3_aa: CASSYQGAITDTQYF
v_call: TRBV6-5; clone_size: many; d_call: TRBD1; j_call: TRBJ1-3; cdr3_nt: TGTGCCAGCAGTTCCGAGACAGGGGGCATGTACACCATATATTTT; cdr3_aa: CASSSETGGMYTIYF
v_call: TRBV7-2; clone_size: many; d_call: TRBD1; j_call: TRBJ1-1; cdr3_nt: TGTGCCAGCAGCCGGGACAGTTACACTGAAGCTTTCTTT; cdr3_aa: CASSRDSYTEAFF
v_call: TRBV20-1; clone_size: many; d_call: NA; j_call: TRBJ2-5; cdr3_nt: TGCAGTGCTAGTCCACAGGGCAGGAGAGAGACCCAGTACTTC; cdr3_aa: CSASPQGRRETQYF
v_call: TRBV28; clone_size: many; d_call: TRBD1; j_call: TRBJ2-2; cdr3_nt: TGTGCCAGCAGGGGGACAGCGAACACCGGGGAGCTGTTTTTT; cdr3_aa: CASRGTANTGELFF
v_call: TRBV27; clone_size: few; d_call: NA; j_call: TRBJ2-5; cdr3_nt: TGTGCCAGCAGGGTAGGCCAGTGGGAGACCCAGTACTTC; cdr3_aa: CASRVGQWETQYF
v_call: TRBV5-1; clone_size: many; d_call: NA; j_call: TRBJ1-5; cdr3_nt: TGCGCCAGCAGCTACAGGAGTGGGAGCAATCAGCCCCAGCATTTT; cdr3_aa: CASSYRSGSNQPQHF
v_call: TRBV9; clone_size: many; d_call: TRBD2; j_call: TRBJ2-1; cdr3_nt: TGTGCCAGCAGCGTAGCGCTAGCGGGGGGGCTTCCCGTGCCCTGGTGGAATGAGCAGTTCTTC; cdr3_aa: CASSVALAGGLPVPWWNEQFF
v_call: TRBV7-2; clone_size: many; d_call: NA; j_call: TRBJ2-5; cdr3_nt: TGTGCCAGCAGCCCCCGGACTACTATACAAGAGACCCAGTACTTC; cdr3_aa: CASSPRTTIQETQYF
v_call: TRBV19; clone_size: many; d_call: NA; j_call: TRBJ2-5; cdr3_nt: TGTGCCAGTACAGGGGGGAGACAAGAGACCCAGTACTTC; cdr3_aa: CASTGGRQETQYF
v_call: TRBV15; clone_size: NA; d_call: NA; j_call: TRBJ2-7; cdr3_nt: TGTGCCACCAGCAGACCTCGGGGGCTTCACGACGAGCAGTACTTC; cdr3_aa: CATSRPRGLHDEQYF
v_call: TRBV28; clone_size: many; d_call: TRBD2; j_call: TRBJ2-3; cdr3_nt: TGTGCCAGCAGTTTGGGCTCCCTAGCGGGGGGGCTGCGAGATACGCAGTATTTT; cdr3_aa: CASSLGSLAGGLRDTQYF
v_call: TRBV5-5; clone_size: NA; d_call: NA; j_call: TRBJ1-2; cdr3_nt: TGTGCCAGCAGCTTGGTGGGGGGGGAGCCCCACTATGGCTACACCTTC; cdr3_aa: CASSLVGGEPHYGYTF
v_call: TRBV7-6; clone_size: many; d_call: NA; j_call: TRBJ2-6; cdr3_nt: TGTGCCAGCAGCTCGGGGTCGGTTGCTGGGGCCAACGTCCTGACTTTC; cdr3_aa: CASSSGSVAGANVLTF
v_call: TRBV20-1; clone_size: many; d_call: NA; j_call: TRBJ1-4; cdr3_nt: TGCAGTGCTAGAGTAAGAGGGTTTAATGAAAAACTGTTTTTT; cdr3_aa: CSARVRGFNEKLFF
v_call: TRBV4-2; clone_size: many; d_call: NA; j_call: TRBJ1-2; cdr3_nt: TGTGCCAGCAGCCACTCCTCGGGGGGAACCTATGGCTACACCTTC; cdr3_aa: CASSHSSGGTYGYTF
v_call: TRBV12-5; clone_size: few; d_call: TRBD2; j_call: TRBJ2-1; cdr3_nt: TGTGCTAGTGGCCAGAGCGGGGGGGCCAATGAGCAGTTCTTC; cdr3_aa: CASGQSGGANEQFF
v_call: TRBV2; clone_size: NA; d_call: NA; j_call: TRBJ1-1; cdr3_nt: TGTGCCAGCAGTGAAGTACTGGCGGGGCTCACTGAAGCTTTCTTT; cdr3_aa: CASSEVLAGLTEAFF
v_call: TRBV16; clone_size: many; d_call: NA; j_call: TRBJ1-2; cdr3_nt: TGTGCCAGCAGCCTTAGGAGGGGAGACGGCTACACCTTC; cdr3_aa: CASSLRRGDGYTF
v_call: TRBV2; clone_size: NA; d_call: TRBD1; j_call: TRBJ2-6; cdr3_nt: TGTGCCAGCTGGTGGACAGGGGGTCTGCCAACCTCTGGGGCCAACGTCCTGACTTTC; cdr3_aa: CASWWTGGLPTSGANVLTF
v_call: TRBV7-2; clone_size: NA; d_call: NA; j_call: TRBJ1-6; cdr3_nt: TGTGCCAGCAGCCGGGACCATTCACCCCTCCACTTT; cdr3_aa: CASSRDHSPLHF
v_call: TRBV18; clone_size: many; d_call: NA; j_call: TRBJ1-3; cdr3_nt: TGTGCCAGCTCACAGGGACACGGCTCTGGAAACACCATATATTTT; cdr3_aa: CASSQGHGSGNTIYF
v_call: TRBV30; clone_size: NA; d_call: TRBD1; j_call: TRBJ2-7; cdr3_nt: TGTGCCTGGGGGACAGGGGGTGACTCCTACGAGCAGTACTTC; cdr3_aa: CAWGTGGDSYEQYF
v_call: TRBV11-2; clone_size: many; d_call: NA; j_call: TRBJ2-1; cdr3_nt: TGTGCCAGCAGCTTAGCCCCAACCTACAATGAGCAGTTCTTC; cdr3_aa: CASSLAPTYNEQFF
v_call: TRBV7-2; clone_size: many; d_call: NA; j_call: TRBJ1-1; cdr3_nt: TGTGCCAGCAGCTTAGTCCCTGAGACGCCAGGGTATGCTTTCTTT; cdr3_aa: CASSLVPETPGYAFF
v_call: TRBV7-2; clone_size: many; d_call: NA; j_call: TRBJ1-4; cdr3_nt: TGTGCCAGCAGCGCCGCTACAGGGACTAATGAAAAACTGTTTTTT; cdr3_aa: CASSAATGTNEKLFF
v_call: TRBV5-1; clone_size: NA; d_call: TRBD1; j_call: TRBJ2-1; cdr3_nt: TGCGCCAGCAGCTTGGGTAGGGACAGGGGGCTTGAGCAGTTCTTC; cdr3_aa: CASSLGRDRGLEQFF
v_call: TRBV30; clone_size: few; d_call: NA; j_call: TRBJ2-2; cdr3_nt: TGTGCCTGGAGGCCTTACACCGGGGAGCTGTTTTTT; cdr3_aa: CAWRPYTGELFF
v_call: TRBV11-2; clone_size: many; d_call: TRBD2; j_call: TRBJ2-3; cdr3_nt: TGTGCCAGCAGCCCCGGACTAGCGGGGACATTCCTCACAGATACGCAGTATTTT; cdr3_aa: CASSPGLAGTFLTDTQYF